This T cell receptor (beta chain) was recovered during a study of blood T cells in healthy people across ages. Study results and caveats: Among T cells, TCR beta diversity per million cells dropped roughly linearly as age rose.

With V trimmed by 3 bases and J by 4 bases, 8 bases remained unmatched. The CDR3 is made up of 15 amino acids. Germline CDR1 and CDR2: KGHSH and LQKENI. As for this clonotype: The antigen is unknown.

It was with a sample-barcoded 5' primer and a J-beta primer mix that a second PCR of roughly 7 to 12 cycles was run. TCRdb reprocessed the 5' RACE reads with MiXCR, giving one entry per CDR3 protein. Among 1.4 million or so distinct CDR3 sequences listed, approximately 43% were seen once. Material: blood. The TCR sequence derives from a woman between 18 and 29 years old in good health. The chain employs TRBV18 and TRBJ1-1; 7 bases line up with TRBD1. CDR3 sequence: CASSPLDRVGTEAFF. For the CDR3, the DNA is TGTGCCAGCTCACCCCTAGACAGGGTAGGCACTGAAGCTTTCTTT.